This paragraph covers one T cell receptor (beta chain) sequence. This entry comes from a study of OX40 agonist ivuxolimab in advanced cancers. Study as a whole: Ivuxolimab, an agonistic anti-OX40 (CD134) antibody, was given to patients. In this trial design, patients received ivuxolimab intravenously at 0.01 to 10 mg/kg every 2 weeks.

Generated by immunoSEQ multiplex PCR, the TCRdb table keeps only in-frame clones and is missing some. This table has 90,000 or so clones, roughly 89% appearing once. Per the germline V gene, CDR1 is MGHRA and CDR2 is YSYEKL. CDR3 length equals 15 residues. With 1 base removed from V and 3 bases from J, the gap between germline ends came to 11 bases. The sample in question was CD4+ or CD8+ T cells sorted from blood, obtained in a trial of the OX40 agonist ivuxolimab. The receptor was isolated from an adult with an advanced solid tumor such as melanoma, head and neck, liver or kidney cancer. The V and J genes are TRBV4-1 and TRBJ2-3; D unresolved. CDR3 in amino acids: CASSQVLGITDTQYF. As DNA, the CDR3 is TGCGCCAGCAGCCAAGTTCTAGGTATAACAGATACGCAGTATTTT.